Listed below are T cell receptor beta chains from one sample, sequenced in a study of shared clonotypes between healthy human individuals. Here immunoSEQ multiplex PCR was the method, and the copy in TCRdb shows in-frame clones only, minus some. The sample lists approximately 2,300,000 clones; around 90% were seen once. Material: naive CD4+ T cells from PBMCs. The origin of the receptors is a man aged 18 to 30 in good health. Some clones in this sample may be carry-over from other donors' samples. The CDR3 runs from the conserved cysteine through the conserved F or W. Fields, in order: V gene, D gene, J gene, clone size, CDR3 DNA, CDR3 protein. A D gene is named only where the DNA matches it firmly. A row's size may be missing; if present it is once, few, many or a size class.

v_gene: TRBV28; d_gene: .; j_gene: TRBJ2-1; abundance: .; CDR3nt: TGTGCCAGCAGTCGGCAGCGGGCTAGCTCCTACAATGAGCAGTTCTTC; CDR3aa: CASSRQRASSYNEQFF
v_gene: TRBV29-1; d_gene: .; j_gene: TRBJ2-1; abundance: once; CDR3nt: TGCAGCGCGAGGTCTAGCTCCTACAATGAGCAGTTCTTC; CDR3aa: CSARSSSYNEQFF
v_gene: TRBV28; d_gene: .; j_gene: TRBJ2-5; abundance: .; CDR3nt: TGTGCCAGCAGTTTCGGGGCGCCAGAGACCCAGTACTTC; CDR3aa: CASSFGAPETQYF
v_gene: TRBV27; d_gene: .; j_gene: TRBJ1-1; abundance: once; CDR3nt: TGTGCCAGCAGTTTTTCTCCTAGCACTGAAGCTTTCTTT; CDR3aa: CASSFSPSTEAFF
v_gene: TRBV30; d_gene: TRBD1; j_gene: TRBJ2-5; abundance: .; CDR3nt: TGTGCCTGGAGTACAGGGACAGGGGGGCCTCAAGAGACCCAGTACTTC; CDR3aa: CAWSTGTGGPQETQYF
v_gene: TRBV7-9; d_gene: .; j_gene: TRBJ1-5; abundance: .; CDR3nt: TGTGCCAGCACCTCCGAGGGGAATCAGCCCCAGCATTTT; CDR3aa: CASTSEGNQPQHF
v_gene: TRBV5-1; d_gene: .; j_gene: TRBJ2-7; abundance: once; CDR3nt: TGCGCCAGCAGCTCTCAGGGTCCCGAGCAGTACTTC; CDR3aa: CASSSQGPEQYF
v_gene: TRBV9; d_gene: TRBD1; j_gene: TRBJ1-5; abundance: .; CDR3nt: TGTGCCAGCAGCGTAGGGCAGGGGGCGAATCAGCCCCAGCATTTT; CDR3aa: CASSVGQGANQPQHF
v_gene: TRBV2; d_gene: .; j_gene: TRBJ1-4; abundance: .; CDR3nt: TGTGCCAGCAGTGCCGGGGATATTGCAACTAATGAAAAACTGTTTTTT; CDR3aa: CASSAGDIATNEKLFF
v_gene: TRBV5-8; d_gene: .; j_gene: TRBJ2-6; abundance: few; CDR3nt: TGTGCCAGCAGCCTAACCACAGGAGGCCTCTACTCTGGGGCCAACGTCCTGACTTTC; CDR3aa: CASSLTTGGLYSGANVLTF
v_gene: TRBV2; d_gene: .; j_gene: TRBJ2-7; abundance: .; CDR3nt: TGTGCCAGCAGTGAATTGGCCTACGAGCAGTACTTC; CDR3aa: CASSELAYEQYF
v_gene: TRBV10-3; d_gene: TRBD2; j_gene: TRBJ2-2; abundance: .; CDR3nt: TGTGCCATCAGTGAGTCAAGCGGGAGACCCGGGGAGCTGTTTTTT; CDR3aa: CAISESSGRPGELFF
v_gene: TRBV7-2; d_gene: TRBD2; j_gene: TRBJ2-7; abundance: .; CDR3nt: TGTGCCAGCAGCGGGGGGACTAGCGGGATTTCCTACGAGCAGTACTTC; CDR3aa: CASSGGTSGISYEQYF
v_gene: TRBV15; d_gene: TRBD1; j_gene: TRBJ1-4; abundance: .; CDR3nt: TGTGCCACCAGCAGGTTAAAAGGGAGACAGGGGAATGAAAAACTGTTTTTT; CDR3aa: CATSRLKGRQGNEKLFF
v_gene: TRBV7-7; d_gene: TRBD2; j_gene: TRBJ2-2; abundance: .; CDR3nt: TGTGCCAGCAGTGAAGCGGGAATCGGCGGGGAGCTGTTTTTT; CDR3aa: CASSEAGIGGELFF
v_gene: TRBV5-5; d_gene: .; j_gene: TRBJ2-5; abundance: .; CDR3nt: TGTGCCAGCAGCTTTTTGGGGGGCCAAGAGACCCAGTACTTC; CDR3aa: CASSFLGGQETQYF
v_gene: TRBV7-2; d_gene: .; j_gene: TRBJ1-1; abundance: .; CDR3nt: TGTGCCAGCAGCTTAATTATCGGAGGGAGGGGGAACACTGAAGCTTTCTTT; CDR3aa: CASSLIIGGRGNTEAFF
v_gene: TRBV6-5; d_gene: TRBD2; j_gene: TRBJ2-2; abundance: .; CDR3nt: TGTGCCAGCGCTCCCCCGGGACTAGCGATCGGGGAGCTGTTTTTT; CDR3aa: CASAPPGLAIGELFF